One T cell receptor beta chain is described in this entry. The antigen is not known. This record comes from a study of immune heterogeneity within non-small cell lung tumors. Study findings and constraints: Individual patients had largely distinct high-frequency T-cell receptor beta clonotypes.

The authors used 550 to 750 ng of bulk tumor genomic DNA per sample as template. In surgery, several biopsies were collected from each primary tumor at widely spaced sites. Curative surgery was undertaken by patients, who had untreated, newly diagnosed non-small cell lung cancer. CDR3 length: 16 amino acids. The germline CDR1 and CDR2 sequences are SGDLS and YYNGEE. Losses at the gene ends were 7 bases for V and 4 bases for J; bases not matched to a gene: 13. Multiplex PCR amplified TCR beta CDR3 with 32 V and 13 J primers. Using its own MiXCR run on the multiplex PCR reads, TCRdb lists one record per CDR3 protein. This table holds more than 3,500 distinct CDR3 sequences, 20% to 25% found once.

This TCR came from a man aged 70 or older with non-small cell lung cancer. This chain uses TRBV9 with TRBJ2-2; the match to TRBD2 covers 7 bases. The material sequenced was lung tumor tissue. The CDR3 here is CASGEGWGSTTGELFF. The CDR3 nucleotides read TGTGCCAGCGGGGAGGGGTGGGGCTCCACCACCGGGGAGCTGTTTTTT.